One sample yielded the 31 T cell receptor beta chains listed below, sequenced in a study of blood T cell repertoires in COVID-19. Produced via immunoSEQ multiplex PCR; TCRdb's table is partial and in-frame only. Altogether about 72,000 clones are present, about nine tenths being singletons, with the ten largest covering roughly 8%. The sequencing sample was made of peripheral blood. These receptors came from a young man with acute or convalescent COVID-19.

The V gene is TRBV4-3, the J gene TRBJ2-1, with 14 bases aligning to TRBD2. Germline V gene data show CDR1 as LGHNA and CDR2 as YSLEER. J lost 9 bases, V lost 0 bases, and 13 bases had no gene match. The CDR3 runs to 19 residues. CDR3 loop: CASSQEGGGTSGRRSEQFF. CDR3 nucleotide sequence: TGCGCCAGCAGCCAAGAAGGGGGAGGGACTAGCGGGAGACGTAGTGAGCAGTTCTTC.

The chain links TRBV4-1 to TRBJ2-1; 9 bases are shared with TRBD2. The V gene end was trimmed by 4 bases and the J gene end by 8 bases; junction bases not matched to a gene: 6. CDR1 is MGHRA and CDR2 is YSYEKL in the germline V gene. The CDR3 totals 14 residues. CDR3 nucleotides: TGCGCCAGCAGCCCGGGACTAGCCCGCGATGAGCAGTTCTTC. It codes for CASSPGLARDEQFF.

CDR3 amino acids: CSARADYEQYF. DNA for the CDR3: TGCAGTGCTAGGGCGGACTACGAGCAGTACTTC. V usage is TRBV20-1 and J usage is TRBJ2-7; D is unresolved. The germline gives CDR1 DFQATT, CDR2 SNEGSKA (reference sequence). This CDR3 is 11 amino acids long. Trimming took off 3 bases at V and 3 bases at J, with 6 bases between the two ends.

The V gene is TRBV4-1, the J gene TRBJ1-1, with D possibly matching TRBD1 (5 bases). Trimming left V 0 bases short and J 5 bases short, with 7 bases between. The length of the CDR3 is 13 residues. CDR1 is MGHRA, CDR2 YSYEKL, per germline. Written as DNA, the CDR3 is TGCGCCAGCAGCCAAGAAGGGGCGACTGAAGCTTTCTTT. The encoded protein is CASSQEGATEAFF.

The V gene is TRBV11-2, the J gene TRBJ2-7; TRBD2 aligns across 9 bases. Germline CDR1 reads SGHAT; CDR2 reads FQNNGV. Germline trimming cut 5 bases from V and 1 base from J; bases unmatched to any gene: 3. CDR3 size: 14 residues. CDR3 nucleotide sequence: TGTGCCAGCAGCGGGCTAGCGGGGTCCTACGAGCAGTACTTC. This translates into CASSGLAGSYEQYF.

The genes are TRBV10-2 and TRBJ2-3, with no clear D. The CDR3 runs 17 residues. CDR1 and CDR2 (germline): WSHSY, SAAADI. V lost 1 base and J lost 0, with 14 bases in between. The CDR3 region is CASSEYGLEFSTDTQYF. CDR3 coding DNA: TGCGCCAGCAGTGAGTACGGTTTGGAGTTTAGCACAGATACGCAGTATTTT.

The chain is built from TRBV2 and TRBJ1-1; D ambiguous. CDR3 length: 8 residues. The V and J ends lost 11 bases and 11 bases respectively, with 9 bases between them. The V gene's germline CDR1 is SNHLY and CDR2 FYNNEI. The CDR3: CALSGAFF. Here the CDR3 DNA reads TGTGCCTTATCCGGGGCTTTCTTT.

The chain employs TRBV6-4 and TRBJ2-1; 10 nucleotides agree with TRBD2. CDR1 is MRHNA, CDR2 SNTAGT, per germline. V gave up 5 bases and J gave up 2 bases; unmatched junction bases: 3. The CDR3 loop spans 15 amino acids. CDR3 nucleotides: TGTGCCAGCAGTAGCGGGAGGGCCCCCTACAATGAGCAGTTCTTC. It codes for CASSSGRAPYNEQFF.

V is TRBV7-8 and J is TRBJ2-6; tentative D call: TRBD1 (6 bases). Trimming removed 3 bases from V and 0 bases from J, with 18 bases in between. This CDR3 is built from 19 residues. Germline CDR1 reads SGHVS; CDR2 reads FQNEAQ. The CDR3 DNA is TGTGCCAGCAGCTTCGGGCGTGCGAGGGGGATCTCTGGGGCCAACGTCCTGACTTTC. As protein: CASSFGRARGISGANVLTF.

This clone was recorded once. CDR3 nucleotides: TGTGCCAGCAGCCAATCAGGGCATTCACCCCTCCACTTT. Translating gives CASSQSGHSPLHF. The V and J genes are TRBV28 and TRBJ1-6; possible D gene TRBD1, 5 bases. The V gene's germline CDR1 is MDHEN and CDR2 SYDVKM. The V gene lost 6 bases and the J gene lost 8 bases, with 11 bases spanning the gap. This CDR3 has 13 amino acids.

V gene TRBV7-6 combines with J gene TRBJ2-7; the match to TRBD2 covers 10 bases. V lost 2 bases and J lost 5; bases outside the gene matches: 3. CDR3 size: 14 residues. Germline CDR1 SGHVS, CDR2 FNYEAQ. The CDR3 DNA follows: TGTGCCAGCAGCTTACAAGCGGGAGGGGACGAGCAGTACTTC. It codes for CASSLQAGGDEQYF.

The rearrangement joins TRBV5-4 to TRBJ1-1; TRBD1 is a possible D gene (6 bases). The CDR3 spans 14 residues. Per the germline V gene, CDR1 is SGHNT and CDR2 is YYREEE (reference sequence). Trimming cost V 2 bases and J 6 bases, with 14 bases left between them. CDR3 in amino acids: CASSLWGGLAEAFF. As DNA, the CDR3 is TGTGCCAGCAGCTTATGGGGGGGGCTAGCTGAAGCTTTCTTT.

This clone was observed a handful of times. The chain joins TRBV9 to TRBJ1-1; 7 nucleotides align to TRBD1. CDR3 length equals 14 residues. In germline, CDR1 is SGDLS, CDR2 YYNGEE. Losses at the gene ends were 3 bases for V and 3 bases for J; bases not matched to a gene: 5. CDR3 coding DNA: TGTGCCAGCAGCGCGACAGGGCGGGACACTGAAGCTTTCTTT. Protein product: CASSATGRDTEAFF.

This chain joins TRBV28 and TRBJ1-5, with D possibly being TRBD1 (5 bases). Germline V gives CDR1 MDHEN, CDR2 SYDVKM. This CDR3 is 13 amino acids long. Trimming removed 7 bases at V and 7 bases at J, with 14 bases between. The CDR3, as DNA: TGTGCCAGCAAACGGGGGGGGAGCCAGCCCCAGCATTTT. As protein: CASKRGGSQPQHF.

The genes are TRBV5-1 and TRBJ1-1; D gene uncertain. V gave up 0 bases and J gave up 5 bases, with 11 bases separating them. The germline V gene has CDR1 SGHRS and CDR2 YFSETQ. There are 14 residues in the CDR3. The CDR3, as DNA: TGCGCCAGCAGCTTGGAGGGAGGTGGTACTGAAGCTTTCTTT. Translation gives CASSLEGGGTEAFF. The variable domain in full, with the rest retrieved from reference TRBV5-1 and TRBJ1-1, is KAGVTQTPRYLIKTRGQQVTLSCSPISGHRSVSWYQQTPGQGLQFLFEYFSETQRNKGNFPGRFSGRQFSNSRSEMNVSTLELGDSALYLCASSLEGGGTEAFFGQGTRLTVV.

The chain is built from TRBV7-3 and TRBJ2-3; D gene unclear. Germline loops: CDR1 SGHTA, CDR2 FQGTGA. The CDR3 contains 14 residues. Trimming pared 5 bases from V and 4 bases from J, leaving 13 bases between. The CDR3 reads CASSLYSSADTQYF. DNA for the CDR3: TGTGCCAGCAGCCTATACAGTTCCGCAGATACGCAGTATTTT.

The CDR3 reads CASSQEPRGGNTGELFF. The CDR3 region has the DNA TGCGCCAGCAGCCAAGAACCCAGGGGTGGGAACACCGGGGAGCTGTTTTTT. The chain joins TRBV4-1 to TRBJ2-2, with D maybe TRBD1 (6 bases). The germline CDR1 and CDR2 sequences are MGHRA and YSYEKL. V lost 0 bases, J lost 1 base, and 12 bases lay in between. This CDR3 has 17 residues.

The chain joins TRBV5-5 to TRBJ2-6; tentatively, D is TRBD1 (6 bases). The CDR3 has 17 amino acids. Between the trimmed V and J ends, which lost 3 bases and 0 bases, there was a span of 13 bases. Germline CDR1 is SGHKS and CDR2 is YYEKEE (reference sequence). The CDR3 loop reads CASSSQGTHSGANVLTF. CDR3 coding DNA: TGTGCCAGCAGCTCACAGGGAACCCACTCTGGGGCCAACGTCCTGACTTTC.

The CDR3 loop is CASSLDHVGTGRREQFF. The CDR3 nucleotides read TGCGCCAGCAGCTTGGACCATGTCGGGACTGGGAGAAGGGAGCAGTTCTTC. The genes are TRBV5-1 and TRBJ2-1, with a weak D call TRBD2 (6 bases). Germline-derived CDR1 and CDR2 are SGHRS and YFSETQ. The CDR3 sequence is 17 residues long. Between the trimmed V and J ends, which lost 0 bases and 10 bases, there was a span of 23 bases.

The CDR3 region is CASSSRQGGGYTF. CDR3 bases: TGTGCCAGCAGCTCTCGACAGGGGGGTGGCTACACCTTC. The chain carries TRBV9 and TRBJ1-2; 9 positions agree with TRBD1. The J segment lost 7 bases and the V segment lost 4 bases, leaving 5 bases of the junction unmatched. The CDR3 loop spans 13 amino acids. CDR1 and CDR2 (germline): SGDLS, YYNGEE.

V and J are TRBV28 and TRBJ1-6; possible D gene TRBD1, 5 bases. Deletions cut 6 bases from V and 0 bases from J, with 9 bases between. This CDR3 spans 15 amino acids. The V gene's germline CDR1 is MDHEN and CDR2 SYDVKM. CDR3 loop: CASRRQGSYNSPLHF. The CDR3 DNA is TGTGCCAGCAGGCGTCAGGGCTCCTATAATTCACCCCTCCACTTT.

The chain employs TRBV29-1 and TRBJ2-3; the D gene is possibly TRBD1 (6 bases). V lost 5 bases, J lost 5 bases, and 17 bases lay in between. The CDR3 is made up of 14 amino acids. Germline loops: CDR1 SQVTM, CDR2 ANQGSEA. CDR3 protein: CSVRPRQVGDTQYF. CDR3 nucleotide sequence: TGCAGCGTTCGGCCGAGACAGGTTGGAGATACGCAGTATTTT.

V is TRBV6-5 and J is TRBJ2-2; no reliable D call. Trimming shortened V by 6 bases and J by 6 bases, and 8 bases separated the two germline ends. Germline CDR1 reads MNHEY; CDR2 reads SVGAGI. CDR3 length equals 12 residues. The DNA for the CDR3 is TGTGCCAGCAGGATACGGGCCGGGGAGCTGTTTTTT. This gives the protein CASRIRAGELFF.

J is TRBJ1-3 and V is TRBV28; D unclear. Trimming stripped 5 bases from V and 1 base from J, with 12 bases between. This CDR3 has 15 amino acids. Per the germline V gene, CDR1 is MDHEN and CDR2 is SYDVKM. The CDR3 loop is CASSEGGRSGNTIYF. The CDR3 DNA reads TGTGCCAGCAGTGAGGGAGGACGGTCTGGAAACACCATATATTTT.

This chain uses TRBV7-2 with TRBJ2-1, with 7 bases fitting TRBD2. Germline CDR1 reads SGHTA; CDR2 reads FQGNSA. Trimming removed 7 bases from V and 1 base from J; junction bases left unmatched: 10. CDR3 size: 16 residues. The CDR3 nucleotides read TGTGCCAGCAACCCCGGGGGGAGTGGTTCCTACAATGAGCAGTTCTTC. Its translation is CASNPGGSGSYNEQFF.

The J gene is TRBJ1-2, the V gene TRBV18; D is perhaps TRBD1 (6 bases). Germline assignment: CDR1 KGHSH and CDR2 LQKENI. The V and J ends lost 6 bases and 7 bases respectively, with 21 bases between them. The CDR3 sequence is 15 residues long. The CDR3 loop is CASSYTDTGTSGYTF. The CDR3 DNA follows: TGTGCCAGCTCCTACACAGACACAGGGACGAGTGGCTACACCTTC. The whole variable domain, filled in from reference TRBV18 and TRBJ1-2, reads NAGVMQNPRHLVRRRGQEARLRCSPMKGHSHVYWYRQLPEEGLKFMVYLQKENIIDESGMPKERFSAEFPKEGPSILRIQQVVRGDSAAYFCASSYTDTGTSGYTFGSGTRLTVV.

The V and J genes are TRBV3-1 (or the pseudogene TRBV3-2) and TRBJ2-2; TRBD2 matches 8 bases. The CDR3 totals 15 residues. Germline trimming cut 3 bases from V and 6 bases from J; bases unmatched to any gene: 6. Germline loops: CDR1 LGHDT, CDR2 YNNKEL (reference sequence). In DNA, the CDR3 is TGTGCCAGCAGCCACCCGGGGGGGGTTGCCGGGGAGCTGTTTTTT. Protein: CASSHPGGVAGELFF.

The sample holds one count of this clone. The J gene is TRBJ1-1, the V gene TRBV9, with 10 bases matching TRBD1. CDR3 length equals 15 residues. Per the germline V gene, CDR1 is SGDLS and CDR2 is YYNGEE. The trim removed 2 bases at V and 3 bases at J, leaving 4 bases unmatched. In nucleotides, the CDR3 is TGTGCCAGCAGCGTCGACAGGGGGCCGGACACTGAAGCTTTCTTT. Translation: CASSVDRGPDTEAFF.

CDR3 loop: CASDPGTAGNTIYF. The CDR3 bases are TGTGCCAGCGACCCCGGGACAGCTGGAAACACCATATATTTT. The V call is TRBV18, the J call TRBJ1-3, with TRBD1 matching 7 bases. Germline assignment: CDR1 KGHSH and CDR2 LQKENI. The CDR3 runs to 14 residues. Unmatched junction bases numbered 6, after V lost 8 bases and J lost 2 bases.

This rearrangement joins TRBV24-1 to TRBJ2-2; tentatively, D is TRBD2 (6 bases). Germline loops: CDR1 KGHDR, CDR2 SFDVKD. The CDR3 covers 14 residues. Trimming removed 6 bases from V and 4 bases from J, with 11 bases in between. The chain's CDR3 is CATSREYLTGELFF. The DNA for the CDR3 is TGTGCCACCAGTCGGGAGTACCTCACCGGGGAGCTGTTTTTT.

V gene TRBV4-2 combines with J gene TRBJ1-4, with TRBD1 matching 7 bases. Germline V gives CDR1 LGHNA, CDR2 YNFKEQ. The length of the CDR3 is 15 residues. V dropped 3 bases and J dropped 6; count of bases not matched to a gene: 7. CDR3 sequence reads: CASSQGQGGHEKLFF. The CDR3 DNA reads TGTGCCAGCAGCCAGGGACAAGGGGGCCATGAAAAACTGTTTTTT.